This T cell receptor beta chain is drawn from a study of OX40 agonist ivuxolimab in advanced cancers. Turning to the study itself: Treatment of patients was with ivuxolimab, an agonistic anti-OX40 (CD134) antibody. Those enrolled were less than 85% male, with a mean age of around 60 years and ages from about 20 to 85. Study-level results: Partial responders dosed at 0.1-3.0 mg/kg displayed clonal expansion ranking among the lowest.

Here immunoSEQ multiplex PCR was the method, and the copy in TCRdb shows in-frame clones only, minus some. This repertoire shows some 100,000 clones, approximately 90% found once; its top ten account for approximately 0.31%. CDR1 is MDHEN and CDR2 is SYDVKM in the germline V gene. The CDR3 has 16 residues. The V segment lost 5 bases and the J segment 5 bases; nucleotides outside the gene matches: 14. Regarding this clone: Antigen: not known.

The chain joins TRBV28 to TRBJ2-5, with 7 bases matching TRBD1. The origin of this receptor is an adult with an advanced solid tumor such as melanoma, head and neck, liver or kidney cancer. The material was CD4+ or CD8+ T cells sorted from blood, obtained in a trial of the OX40 agonist ivuxolimab. In DNA, the CDR3 is TGTGCCAGCAGTACTCCGGGACAGAGAAGTAGGGAGACCCAGTACTTC. Its translation: CASSTPGQRSRETQYF. The variable domain in full, completed from reference TRBV28 and TRBJ2-5, reads DVKVTQSSRYLVKRTGEKVFLECVQDMDHENMFWYRQDPGLGLRLIYFSYDVKMKEKGDIPEGYSVSREKKERFSLILESASTNQTSMYLCASSTPGQRSRETQYFGPGTRLLVL.